What follows describes a single TCR beta chain. Method: immunoSEQ multiplex PCR; TCRdb's copy keeps in-frame clones and lacks some. The sample has approximately 17,000 clones; around 81% are singletons. This specimen belongs to a study of OX40 agonist ivuxolimab in advanced cancers. CDR3 length: 14 amino acids. Germline V gene data show CDR1 as MNHEY and CDR2 as SVGAGI. V was cut by 10 bases and J by 13 bases, with 26 bases left in between. The specimen comprised CD4+ or CD8+ T cells sorted from blood, sampled in a trial of the OX40 agonist ivuxolimab. The gene calls are TRBV6-5 and TRBJ2-1; D possibly corresponds to TRBD1 (6 bases). The sequence was obtained from an adult with an advanced solid tumor such as melanoma, head and neck, liver or kidney cancer. The CDR3 region has the DNA TGTGCCACCTTAACCCATACCAGGGGCGGTGGTCAGTTCTTC. Protein: CATLTHTRGGGQFF.